This is a list of T cell receptor beta chains from one sample in a study of T cell responses to AZD1222 COVID-19 vaccine. Clones were read by immunoSEQ multiplex PCR, and TCRdb kept only the in-frame ones, dropping some. The sample carries 100,000 or so clones, 70% to 90% recorded once. The source material was peripheral blood, sampled on day 0 of AZD1222 vaccination. Receptors originate from an adult in good health. CDR3s include the opening cysteine and the closing phenylalanine or tryptophan. A D gene is named only where the DNA matches it firmly. Size is stated for part of the rows, as once, few or many counts, or as a class when the clone is expanded.

TRBV27,TRBJ2-1,.,TRBD2,TGTGCCAGCAGTTTATTAATGGGAGCGGGAGTTAACAATGAGCAGTTCTTC,CASSLLMGAGVNNEQFF
TRBV5-6,TRBJ2-1,.,.,TGTGCCAGCAGCTTGGGTCCATCTAACTCCTACAATGAGCAGTTCTTC,CASSLGPSNSYNEQFF
TRBV28,TRBJ1-5,.,TRBD1,TGTGCCAGCATCGACGGACAGGGCCCAAATCAGCCCCAGCATTTT,CASIDGQGPNQPQHF
TRBV10-3,TRBJ2-7,.,TRBD2,TGTGCCATCAAGGAAGGACTAGCGGGAGCCGAGCAGTACTTC,CAIKEGLAGAEQYF
TRBV29-1,TRBJ2-7,.,TRBD2,TGCAGCGTCTCAAAAACCGCTAGCGGGAGCAACTACGAGCAGTACTTC,CSVSKTASGSNYEQYF
TRBV6-5,TRBJ1-1,.,.,TGTGCCAGCAGTTACCTCAGGGGCCATGAAGCTTTCTTT,CASSYLRGHEAFF
TRBV27,TRBJ2-1,.,TRBD2,TGTGCCAGCAGTGGGACTAGCGGGAACAATGAGCAGTTCTTC,CASSGTSGNNEQFF
TRBV19,TRBJ1-1,few,TRBD1,TGTGCCAGTAGTTCTGGTGGGACAGGGGGCTACACTGAAGCTTTCTTT,CASSSGGTGGYTEAFF
TRBV6-2/TRBV6-3,TRBJ1-4,.,.,TGTGCCAGCAGTTACGGTGAAAAACTGTTTTTT,CASSYGEKLFF
TRBV5-4,TRBJ2-1,.,TRBD2,TGTGCCAGCAGCTTGGCTAGCGGGAAGGTGCAGTTCTTC,CASSLASGKVQFF
TRBV9,TRBJ2-1,.,.,TGTGCCAGCAGCGTAGCCGTCTACAATGAGCAGTTCTTC,CASSVAVYNEQFF
TRBV20-1,TRBJ2-3,.,TRBD1,TGCAGTGCTAGTGCCGGGACAGGGATCACAGATACGCAGTATTTT,CSASAGTGITDTQYF
TRBV5-6,TRBJ2-7,.,.,TGTGCCAGCAGGTACGGCACTACCTACGAGCAGTACTTC,CASRYGTTYEQYF
TRBV5-1,TRBJ1-1,few,.,TGCGCCAGCAGCTTGAACGGGCGCGGTGAAGCTTTCTTT,CASSLNGRGEAFF
TRBV3-1/TRBV3-2,TRBJ1-1,once,TRBD1,TGTGCCAGCACCCGGACAGGAGAAGCTTTCTTT,CASTRTGEAFF
TRBV5-4,TRBJ2-1,.,TRBD1,TGTGCCAGCGCTAGGGACAGGGAAAATGAGCAGTTCTTC,CASARDRENEQFF
TRBV18,TRBJ2-1,once,TRBD2,TGTGCCAGCTCACCAGATCGATTGGGACTAGCGGGAAAGAATGAGCAGTTCTTC,CASSPDRLGLAGKNEQFF
TRBV11-2,TRBJ1-3,.,.,TGTGCCAGCAGCCAAGACCAGTCGGGAAACACCATATATTTT,CASSQDQSGNTIYF
TRBV6-5,TRBJ2-2,.,TRBD1,TGTGCCAGCAGTTTGCCGACAGGGGGGTCGGTCGGGGAGCTGTTTTTT,CASSLPTGGSVGELFF
TRBV18,TRBJ1-5,.,.,TGTGCCAGCTCACCACCTGGTGGGGGCCAGCCCCAGCATTTT,CASSPPGGGQPQHF
TRBV5-1,TRBJ1-4,.,.,TGCGCCAGCAGCTTGGTTACCGGGCCGCCTAATGAAAAACTGTTTTTT,CASSLVTGPPNEKLFF
TRBV6-5,TRBJ2-1,.,TRBD2,TGTGCCAGTTCAAGGCGGCTAGCGGGTAACAATGAGCAGTTCTTC,CASSRRLAGNNEQFF
TRBV29-1,TRBJ1-1,few,.,TGCAGCGTTGAAAAGGGACGGACTGAAGCTTTCTTT,CSVEKGRTEAFF
TRBV5-6,TRBJ2-7,.,.,TGTGCCAGCAGACCTGGGGGCAGGGTGGGTGAGCAGTACTTC,CASRPGGRVGEQYF
TRBV6-5,TRBJ1-5,once,.,TGTGCCAGCAGTAGGGGAGGGAATCAGCCCCAGCATTTT,CASSRGGNQPQHF
TRBV7-8,TRBJ1-6,.,.,TGTGCCAGCAGCTTAGTGGGGAACTCCTATAATTCACCCCTCCACTTT,CASSLVGNSYNSPLHF
TRBV18,TRBJ2-7,.,.,TGTGCCAGCTCACCAAGGACGGCCTCCTACGAGCAGTACTTC,CASSPRTASYEQYF
TRBV28,TRBJ2-3,.,TRBD2,TGTGCCAGCAGTTTAATTGCGGGAGGGAGAGATACGCAGTATTTT,CASSLIAGGRDTQYF